This TCR beta chain was obtained from a study of metastatic and nonmetastatic thyroid tumors. In the study overall: Samples came from malignant and benign thyroid patients, and repertoires were compared across blood and tumor or nodule tissue. Study results and limitations: Reported TCR beta diversity, measured in blood and tumor, was significantly higher for malignant thyroid tumors than for benign nodules.

This clone has ten or more counts. Its antigen is unknown. V lost 3 bases and J lost 2, with 15 bases in between. This CDR3 spans 16 amino acids. Per germline, CDR1 KGHDR and CDR2 SFDVKD. No treatment had been given to any patient before thyroid surgery. In the study's own analysis: The study's classifier, a distant-metastasis tool for papillary thyroid cancer, was built using CDR3 differences across clinicopathological groups. TCRdb re-called the PCR reads with MiXCR. Clone size and V and J calls follow TCRdb, not the original study. Of about 50,000 clones listed, roughly 22% were seen once; the top ten hold about 4.1%.

The TCR originated in a female donor with papillary thyroid cancer or a benign thyroid nodule (not recorded which). Some clones in this sample may be carry-over from other donors' samples. The genes are TRBV24-1 and TRBJ2-5, with D unclear. Sequencing was performed on blood. The CDR3 DNA reads TGTGCCACCAGTGATCTTTCGAGAGATTCTCAAGAGACCCAGTACTTC. It yields the protein CATSDLSRDSQETQYF.